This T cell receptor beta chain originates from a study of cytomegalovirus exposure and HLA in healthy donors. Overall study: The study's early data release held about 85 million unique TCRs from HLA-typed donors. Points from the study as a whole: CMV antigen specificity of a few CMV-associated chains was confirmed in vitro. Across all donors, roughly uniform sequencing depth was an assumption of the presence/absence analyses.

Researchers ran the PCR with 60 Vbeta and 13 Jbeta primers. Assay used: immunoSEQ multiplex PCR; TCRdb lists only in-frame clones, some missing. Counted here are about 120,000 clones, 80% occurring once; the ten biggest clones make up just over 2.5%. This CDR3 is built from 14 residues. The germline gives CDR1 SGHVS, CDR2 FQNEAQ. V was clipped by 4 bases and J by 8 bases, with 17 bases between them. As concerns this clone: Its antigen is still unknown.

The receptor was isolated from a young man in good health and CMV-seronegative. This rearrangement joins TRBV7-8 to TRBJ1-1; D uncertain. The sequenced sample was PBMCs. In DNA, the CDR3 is TGTGCCAGCAGCTCCTATGAGGTTCCTACAGAAGCTTTCTTT. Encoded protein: CASSSYEVPTEAFF.